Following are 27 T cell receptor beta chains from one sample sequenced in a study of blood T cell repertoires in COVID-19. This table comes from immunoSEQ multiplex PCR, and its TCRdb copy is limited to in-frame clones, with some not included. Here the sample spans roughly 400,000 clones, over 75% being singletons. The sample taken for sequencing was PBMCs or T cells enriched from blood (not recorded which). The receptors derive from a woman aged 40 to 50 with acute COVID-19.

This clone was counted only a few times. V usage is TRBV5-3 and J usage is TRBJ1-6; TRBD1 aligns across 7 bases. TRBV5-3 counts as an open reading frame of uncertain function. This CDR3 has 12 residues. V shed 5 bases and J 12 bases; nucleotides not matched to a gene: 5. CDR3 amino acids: CARRLTGVPLHF. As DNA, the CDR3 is TGTGCCAGAAGGCTCACAGGGGTACCCCTCCACTTT.

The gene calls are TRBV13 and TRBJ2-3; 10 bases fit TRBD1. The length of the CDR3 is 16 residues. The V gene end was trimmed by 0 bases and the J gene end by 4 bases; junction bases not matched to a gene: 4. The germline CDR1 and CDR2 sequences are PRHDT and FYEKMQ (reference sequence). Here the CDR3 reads CASSLGDRGRSDTQYF. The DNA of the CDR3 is TGTGCCAGCAGCTTAGGCGACAGGGGGCGTTCAGATACGCAGTATTTT. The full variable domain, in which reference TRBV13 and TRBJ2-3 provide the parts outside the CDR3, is AAGVIQSPRHLIKEKRETATLKCYPIPRHDTVYWYQQGPGQDPQFLISFYEKMQSDKGSIPDRFSAQQFSDYHSELNMSSLELGDSALYFCASSLGDRGRSDTQYFGPGTRLTVL.

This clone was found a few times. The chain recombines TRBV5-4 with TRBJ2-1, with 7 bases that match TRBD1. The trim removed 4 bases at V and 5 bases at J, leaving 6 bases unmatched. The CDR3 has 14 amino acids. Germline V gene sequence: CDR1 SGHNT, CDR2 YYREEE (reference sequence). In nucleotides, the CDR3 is TGTGCCAGCAGCCCCCCGGGACAGCACAATGAGCAGTTCTTC. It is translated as CASSPPGQHNEQFF.

CDR3 in amino acids: CATSGPGTSGTDEQFF. The CDR3 DNA reads TGTGCCACCAGTGGGCCTGGGACTAGCGGTACAGATGAGCAGTTCTTC. The chain links TRBV24-1 to TRBJ2-1; 11 positions agree with TRBD2. Germline V CDR1 and CDR2: KGHDR, SFDVKD. CDR3 length equals 16 residues. V shed 5 bases, J shed 8 bases, and the junction held 10 bases outside the gene matches.

CDR3 protein: CAISELTGGYTEAFF. The CDR3 DNA reads as TGTGCCATCAGTGAATTAACAGGGGGGTACACTGAAGCTTTCTTT. This chain uses TRBV10-3 with TRBJ1-1; 8 nucleotides agree with TRBD1. With 3 bases clipped from V and 3 bases from J, the junction kept 6 bases outside the gene matches. CDR3 length: 15 residues. Germline V lookup: CDR1 ENHRY, CDR2 SYGVKD.

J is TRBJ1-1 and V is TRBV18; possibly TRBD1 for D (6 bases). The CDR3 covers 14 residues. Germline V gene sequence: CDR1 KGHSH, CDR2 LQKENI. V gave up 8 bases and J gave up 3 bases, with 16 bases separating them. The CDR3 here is CASLITGSDTEAFF. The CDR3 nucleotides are TGTGCCAGCCTAATTACAGGGTCGGACACTGAAGCTTTCTTT.

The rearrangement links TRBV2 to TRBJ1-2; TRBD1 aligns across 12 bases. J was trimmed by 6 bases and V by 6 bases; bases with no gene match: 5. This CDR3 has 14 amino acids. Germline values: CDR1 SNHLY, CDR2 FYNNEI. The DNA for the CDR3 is TGTGCCAGCAGCGCGGGACAGGGGGCGAATGGCTACACCTTC. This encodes CASSAGQGANGYTF.

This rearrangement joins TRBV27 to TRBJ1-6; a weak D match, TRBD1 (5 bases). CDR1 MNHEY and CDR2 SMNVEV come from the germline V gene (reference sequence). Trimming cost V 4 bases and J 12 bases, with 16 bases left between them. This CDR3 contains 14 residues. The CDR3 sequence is CASSSYRQSRPLHF. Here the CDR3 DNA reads TGTGCCAGCAGTTCCTATAGACAGAGTAGACCCCTCCACTTT.

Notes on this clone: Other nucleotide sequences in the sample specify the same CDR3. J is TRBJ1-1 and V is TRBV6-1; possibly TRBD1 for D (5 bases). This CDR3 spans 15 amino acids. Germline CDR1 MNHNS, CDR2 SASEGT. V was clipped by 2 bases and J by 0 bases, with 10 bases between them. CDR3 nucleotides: TGTGCCAGCAGTGAACTGGGGGGGATGAACACTGAAGCTTTCTTT. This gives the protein CASSELGGMNTEAFF.

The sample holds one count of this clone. Here the CDR3 reads CASSQYRGVNTEAFF. The CDR3 region has the DNA TGTGCCAGCAGCCAATACAGGGGTGTGAACACTGAAGCTTTCTTT. The gene calls are TRBV11-2 and TRBJ1-1, with 7 bases that match TRBD1. V shed 5 bases and J 0 bases; nucleotides not matched to a gene: 6. Germline V CDR1 and CDR2: SGHAT, FQNNGV. The CDR3 sequence is 15 residues long.

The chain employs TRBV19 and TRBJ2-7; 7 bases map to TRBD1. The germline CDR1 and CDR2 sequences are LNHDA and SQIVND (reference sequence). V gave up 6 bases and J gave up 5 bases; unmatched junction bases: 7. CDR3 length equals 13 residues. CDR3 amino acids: CASSETGYDEQYF. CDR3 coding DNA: TGTGCCAGTAGCGAGACAGGGTATGACGAGCAGTACTTC.

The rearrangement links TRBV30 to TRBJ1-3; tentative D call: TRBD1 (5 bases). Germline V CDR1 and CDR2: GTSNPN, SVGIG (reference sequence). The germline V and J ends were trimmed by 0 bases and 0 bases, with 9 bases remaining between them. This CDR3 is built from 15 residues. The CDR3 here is CAWSVGVPSGNTIYF. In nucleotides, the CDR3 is TGTGCCTGGAGTGTAGGGGTCCCCTCTGGAAACACCATATATTTT. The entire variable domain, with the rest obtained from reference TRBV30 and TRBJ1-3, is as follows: SQTIHQWPATLVQPVGSPLSLECTVEGTSNPNLYWYRQAAGRGLQLLFYSVGIGQISSEVPQNLSASRPQDRQFILSSKKLLLSDSGFYLCAWSVGVPSGNTIYFGEGSWLTVV.

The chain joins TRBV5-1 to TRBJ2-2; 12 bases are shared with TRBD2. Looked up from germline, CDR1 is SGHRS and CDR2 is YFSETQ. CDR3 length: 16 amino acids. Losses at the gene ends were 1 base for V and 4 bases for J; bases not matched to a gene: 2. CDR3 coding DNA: TGCGCCAGCAGCTTGCTAGCGGGGGGGCGCACCGGGGAGCTGTTTTTT. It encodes CASSLLAGGRTGELFF.

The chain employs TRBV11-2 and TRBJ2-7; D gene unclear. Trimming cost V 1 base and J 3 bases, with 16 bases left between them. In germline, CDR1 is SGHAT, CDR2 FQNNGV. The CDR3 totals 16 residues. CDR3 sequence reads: CASSLGTALFLYEQYF. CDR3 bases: TGTGCCAGCAGCTTAGGAACTGCGCTCTTCCTCTACGAGCAGTACTTC. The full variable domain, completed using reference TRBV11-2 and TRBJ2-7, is EAGVAQSPRYKIIEKRQSVAFWCNPISGHATLYWYQQILGQGPKLLIQFQNNGVVDDSQLPKDRFSAERLKGVDSTLKIQPAKLEDSAVYLCASSLGTALFLYEQYFGPGTRLTVT.

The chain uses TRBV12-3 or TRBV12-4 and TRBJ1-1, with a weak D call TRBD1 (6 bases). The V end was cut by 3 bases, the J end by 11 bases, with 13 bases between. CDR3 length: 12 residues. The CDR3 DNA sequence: TGTGCCAGCAGTTTTGTGGGGGCGCGGGCTTTCTTT. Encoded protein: CASSFVGARAFF.

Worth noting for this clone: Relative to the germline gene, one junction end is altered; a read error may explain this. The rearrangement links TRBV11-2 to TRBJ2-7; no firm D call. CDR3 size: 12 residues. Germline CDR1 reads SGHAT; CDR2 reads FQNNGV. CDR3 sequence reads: CASSRRSSKLIF. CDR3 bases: TGTGCCAGCAGCCGTCGGTCATCGAAGCTCATCTTC.

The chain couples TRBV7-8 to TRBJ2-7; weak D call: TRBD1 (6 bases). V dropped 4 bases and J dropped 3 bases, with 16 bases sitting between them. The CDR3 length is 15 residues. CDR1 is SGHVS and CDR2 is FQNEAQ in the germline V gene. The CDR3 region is CASSWNRDNNYEQYF. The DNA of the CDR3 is TGTGCCAGCAGCTGGAACCGGGACAACAACTACGAGCAGTACTTC.

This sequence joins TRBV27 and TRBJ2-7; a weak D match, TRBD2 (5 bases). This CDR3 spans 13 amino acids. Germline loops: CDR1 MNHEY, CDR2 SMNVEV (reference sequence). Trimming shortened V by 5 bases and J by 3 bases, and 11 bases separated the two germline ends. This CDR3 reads CASSRGNDYEQYF. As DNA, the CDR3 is TGTGCCAGCAGTCGGGGAAACGACTACGAGCAGTACTTC.

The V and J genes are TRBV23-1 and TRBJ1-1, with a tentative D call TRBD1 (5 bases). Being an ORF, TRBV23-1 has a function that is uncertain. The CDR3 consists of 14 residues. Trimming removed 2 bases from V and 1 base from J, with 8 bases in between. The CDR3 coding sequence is TGCGCCAGCAGTCAAAGGGGCGGGAACACTGAAGCTTTCTTT. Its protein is CASSQRGGNTEAFF.

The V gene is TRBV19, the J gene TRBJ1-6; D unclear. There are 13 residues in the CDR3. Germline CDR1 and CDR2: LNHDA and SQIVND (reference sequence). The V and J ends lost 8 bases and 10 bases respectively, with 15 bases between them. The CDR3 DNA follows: TGTGCCAGTTCCCCCAGTGGTAACTCACCCCTCCACTTT. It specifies CASSPSGNSPLHF. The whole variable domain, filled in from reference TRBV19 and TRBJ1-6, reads DGGITQSPKYLFRKEGQNVTLSCEQNLNHDAMYWYRQDPGQGLRLIYYSQIVNDFQKGDIAEGYSVSREKKESFPLTVTSAQKNPTAFYLCASSPSGNSPLHFGNGTRLTVT.

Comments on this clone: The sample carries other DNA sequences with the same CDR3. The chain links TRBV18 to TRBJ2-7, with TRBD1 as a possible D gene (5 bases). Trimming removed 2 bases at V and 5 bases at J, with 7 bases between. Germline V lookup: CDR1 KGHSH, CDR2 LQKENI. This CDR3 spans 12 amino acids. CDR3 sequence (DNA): TGTGCCAGCTCACCAGGGGCGGACGAGCAGTACTTC. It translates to CASSPGADEQYF.

The CDR3 spells CATSRRTSEETQYF. CDR3 coding DNA: TGTGCCACCAGCAGAAGGACTAGCGAAGAGACCCAGTACTTC. This rearrangement joins TRBV15 to TRBJ2-5; TRBD2 matches 9 bases. Germline V CDR1 and CDR2: LNHNV, YYDKDF (reference sequence). V was pared by 2 bases and J by 3 bases, with 1 base of the junction left unmatched. CDR3 length equals 14 residues.

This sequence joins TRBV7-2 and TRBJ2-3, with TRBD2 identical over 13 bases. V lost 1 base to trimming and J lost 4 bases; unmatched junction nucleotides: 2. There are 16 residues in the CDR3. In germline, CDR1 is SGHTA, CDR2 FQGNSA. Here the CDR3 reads CASSLELAGGPDTQYF. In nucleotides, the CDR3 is TGTGCCAGCAGCTTAGAACTAGCGGGGGGGCCAGATACGCAGTATTTT.

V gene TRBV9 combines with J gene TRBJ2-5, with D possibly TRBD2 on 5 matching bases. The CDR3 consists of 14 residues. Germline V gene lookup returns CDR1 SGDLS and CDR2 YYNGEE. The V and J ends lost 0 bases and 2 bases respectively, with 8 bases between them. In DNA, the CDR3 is TGTGCCAGCAGCGTAGTGGGAGATCAAGAGACCCAGTACTTC. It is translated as CASSVVGDQETQYF.

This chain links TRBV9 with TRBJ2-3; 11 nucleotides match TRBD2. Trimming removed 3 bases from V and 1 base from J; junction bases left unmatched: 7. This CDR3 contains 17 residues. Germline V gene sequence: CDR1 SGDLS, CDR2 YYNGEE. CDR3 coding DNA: TGTGCCAGCAGCGCATATAATAGCGGGGGGGGCACAGATACGCAGTATTTT. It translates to CASSAYNSGGGTDTQYF.

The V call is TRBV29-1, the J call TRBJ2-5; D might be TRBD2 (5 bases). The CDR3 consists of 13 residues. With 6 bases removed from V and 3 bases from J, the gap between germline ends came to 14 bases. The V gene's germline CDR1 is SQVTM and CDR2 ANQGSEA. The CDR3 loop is CSVEDRMEETQYF. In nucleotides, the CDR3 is TGCAGCGTGGAGGACCGGATGGAAGAGACCCAGTACTTC.

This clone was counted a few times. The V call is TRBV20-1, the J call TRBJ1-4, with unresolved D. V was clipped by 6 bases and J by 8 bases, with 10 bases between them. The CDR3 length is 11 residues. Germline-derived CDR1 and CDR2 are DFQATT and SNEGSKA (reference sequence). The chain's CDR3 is CSAPREEKLFF. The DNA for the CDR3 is TGCAGTGCCCCCCGGGAGGAAAAACTGTTTTTT.